This is a list of T cell receptor beta chains from one sample in a study of shared clonotypes between healthy human individuals. Produced via immunoSEQ multiplex PCR; TCRdb's table is partial and in-frame only. Seen here are about 2.4 million clones, approximately 94% observed once, and the top ten hold roughly 0.36%. Sequenced sample: naive CD4+ T cells from PBMCs. These receptors were collected from a man younger than 35 in good health. Some clones in this sample may be carry-over from other donors' samples. The conserved cysteine and the conserved F or W are not part of the CDR3 here. D genes are given only for firm matches.

- TRBV10-3 AISEALYSSSYEQY
- TRBV6-5 ASSFSRTHTDTQY
TRBD1 TRBV6-5 ASSYSRDRGIRGQY
- TRBV4-1 ASSPYNNEQF
- TRBV9 ASSGDPVGETQY
- TRBV7-3 ASSLIRSGVNEQF
- TRBV4-2 ASSLGDTEAF
- TRBV6-5 ASSYSPGLNYGYT
TRBD2 TRBV5-1 ASRQSSGSPTNEQF
- TRBV5-1 ASSLWQEGNIQY
TRBD2 TRBV10-3 AIRMGLAGGNEQF
TRBD1 TRBV18 ASSPYRGKVTGELF
- TRBV5-6 ASSLLAATNEKLF
- TRBV11-3 ASSSTGPNTEAF
- TRBV7-9 ASSPRGTPLYEQY
- TRBV11-2 ASSLEQNYGYT
- TRBV15 ATSRDRYGYT
- TRBV9 ASSVGFNYGYT
- TRBV15 ATSRGPTDNSPLH
- TRBV29-1 SVESRLGTAEAF
TRBD2 TRBV15 ATSPPGLAAIYNEQF
- TRBV11-2 ASSLEGKAF
- TRBV28 ASSPPGGYGYT
- TRBV7-9 ASSLDGGTEAF
- TRBV28 ASSLEEQY
TRBD2 TRBV13 ASSLGGLAGPDTQY
TRBD1 TRBV2 ASSDRGRETQY
TRBD1 TRBV6-5 ASSYWDSTNEQF
- TRBV9 ASSPHRENYGYT
- TRBV14 ASRNSGANVLT
TRBD1 TRBV28 ASSQDRAGNSPLH
TRBD2 TRBV7-9 ASKTAGGIYNEQF
TRBD2 TRBV7-3 ASSLGLAGTDTQY
- TRBV7-2 ASSLGREYGEQY
- TRBV9 ASSPLTGMNTEAF
TRBD1 TRBV5-4 ASSSGQVRYTDTQY
- TRBV4-1 ASSQGQSSYNEQF
TRBD2 TRBV5-4 ASSLPPLAGVNEQY
- TRBV29-1 SVETTRGNEQF
TRBD2 TRBV5-1 ASRTSGKEVETQY
TRBD2 TRBV5-1 ASSRTSGTLEQY
- TRBV7-3 ASSRGSGPPETQY
- TRBV6-1 ASRRVNSNQPQH
- TRBV9 ASSVATGRGYEQY
- TRBV28 ASSFLQGLGGTEAF
TRBD1 TRBV6-1 ASSPRTGETEAF
TRBD2 TRBV11-3 ASSFSGRSTDTQY
TRBD1 TRBV7-3 ASSTGGPGGSTEAF
- TRBV11-1 ASSSRGSVGTEAF
- TRBV5-1 ASSPNRLDLPYEQY
- TRBV9 ASSAWSSTDTQY
TRBD1 TRBV7-2 ASSFTGVPETQY
- TRBV7-9 ASSISGETQY
TRBD1 TRBV6-5 ASSPDRGNTEAF
- TRBV5-1 ASSLVLGAYEQY
- TRBV27 ASSFSTYNEQF
TRBD2 TRBV30 ARGGSSYNEQF
- TRBV6-5 ASSYGWEAETQY
- TRBV7-8 ASSLEFKGWDTGELF
TRBD1 TRBV25-1 ATVGQGANTEAF